This T cell receptor beta chain stems from a study of cytomegalovirus exposure and HLA in healthy donors. Across the whole study: An analysis done earlier identified almost 120 million unique TCR beta sequences from roughly 190 million T cells. Points from the study as a whole: Later analysis demonstrated an association between a missense DCLRE1C variant and TCR beta V- and J-gene trimming. A few CMV-associated chains were confirmed in vitro to be specific for CMV antigens. What a later analysis reportedly showed was that an Asian-associated ancestry cluster had fewer N-insertions than the approximately 700-donor mean.

For this clone: Its matching antigen is unknown.

CDR3 length: 15 amino acids. Trimming removed 1 base from V and 8 bases from J; junction bases left unmatched: 6. CDR1 is SEHNR and CDR2 is FQNEAQ in the germline V gene (reference sequence). PCR amplification relied on 60 Vbeta primers (plus 13 Jbeta primers). Libraries were prepared by immunoSEQ multiplex PCR; TCRdb keeps only in-frame clonotypes and omits some of them. The data show more than 95,000 clones, with 83% seen just once and roughly 3.5% held by the top ten. Sequencing used PBMCs. The gene calls are TRBV7-9 and TRBJ2-1; TRBD2 agrees at 9 bases. This TCR derives from a woman aged 40 to 50 in good health and CMV-seropositive. The CDR3 here is CASSLGLAAADEQFF. CDR3 coding DNA: TGTGCCAGCAGCTTAGGACTAGCGGCGGCGGATGAGCAGTTCTTC.